The source of this T cell receptor beta chain is a study of shared clonotypes between healthy human individuals. Study-wide background: Every donor yielded three CD4 naive, three CD4 memory, two CD8 naive and one CD8 memory plate. Study-wide findings and caveats: In the sorted subsets, rarefaction showed sequencing was incomplete despite large depth.

In regard to this clone: Its antigen is not known. The sample holds other DNA sequences that translate to the same CDR3.

Each PCR replicate from the sorted subsets contained approximately 0.2 ug DNA, which is some 32,000 T cell genomes. Authors' processing steps: Filtering differed since immunoSEQ provided only junctions, with no quality scores. Sequencing used immunoSEQ multiplex PCR; TCRdb keeps in-frame clones, though not all of them. V, J and clone size were drawn from that table, and D and trimming were deduced from the DNA. Of more than 2,000,000 clones in the sample, over 85% were seen once. CDR1 is SEHNR and CDR2 is FQNEAQ in the germline V gene (reference sequence). The CDR3 extends over 11 amino acids. Deletions cut 4 bases from V and 4 bases from J, with 5 bases between.

The specimen sequenced was naive CD4+ T cells sorted from blood. Subset meaning: CD45RA+ positively selected. The chain uses TRBV7-9 and TRBJ2-7; D is ambiguous. This TCR was sampled from a man aged 18 to 30 in good health. This chain's CDR3 is CASSSEYEQYF. The CDR3, as DNA: TGTGCCAGCAGCTCGGAATACGAGCAGTACTTC.